This T cell receptor beta chain is drawn from a study of blood T cell repertoires in COVID-19 (dated by TCRdb to about 2020). For the study in its entirety: The collaborator samples originated in the United States, Italy and Spain and spanned the acute and convalescent phases of COVID-19. The prospective study material was composed of cDNA or gDNA derived from T cells, B-cell-depleted T cells, or PBMCs. Subjects who had been exposed to COVID-19, were actively infected with it, or had recovered from it provided the deeply sampled blood TCRbeta repertoires that made up the dataset. A freely available public database, intended as a resource for researchers studying the immune response to SARS-CoV-2, is where the repertoires were released. The samples were drawn from the first 160 participants of the ongoing ImmuneRACE study and from roughly 1,300 subjects provided by 6 global collaborators. The sample metadata nearly always contained a de-identified subject ID, COVID-19 status, age in years and sex. Where available, HLA class I and class II types were taken from metadata supplied by the sample provider and were not determined by assay-based typing. Overall study outcomes, separate from this receptor: The quantity of clinical and demographic metadata differed by source and by participant and was supplied without curation.

Whole blood was collected in K2EDTA tubes by collaborating institutions according to the institutions' own protocols. For TCRbeta analysis, collaborator samples were shipped as frozen whole blood, as isolated PBMCs, or as DNA extracted from either sample type. The immunoSEQ Assay, a bias-controlled multiplex PCR, was used to amplify TCRbeta CDR3 regions from genomic DNA. In the original analysis: The number of nucleated cells in each sample was estimated by amplification of reference gene primers within the assay. To quantify the absolute abundance of each unique TCRbeta CDR3 rearrangement, sequence reads were collapsed and filtered. For each sample, productive Simpson clonality was calculated by taking the square root of Simpson's diversity index across productive rearrangements. This immuneACCESS table, as held by TCRdb, lists in-frame sequences with V and J called but not all clones. Of the missing ones, under half trace to an unresolved V gene in checked studies; the others have no known cause. V, J and clone size derive from that table, while D and trimming were established from the DNA sequence. A total of some 180,000 clones appear in this sample, roughly 90% of them only once. The ten top clones hold 0.5% to 0.6% of the sample.

This clone was counted a single time. Its antigen has not been determined. Base qualities were left out, and no much larger clone turns up one base away. This clonotype originated in a man in his fifties or sixties with acute or convalescent COVID-19. Material for sequencing was peripheral blood.

In nucleotide form, the sequence is TGTGCCAGCACCCCATGGGGGACAGGGGGTTTTGATACGCAGTATTTT. This yields the protein CASTPWGTGGFDTQYF. This receptor chain uses TRBV28 and TRBJ2-3, with TRBD1 matching 11 junction bases. V ends up 7 bases short and J 6 bases short, with an unmatched junction base count of 12. CDR1 and CDR2 (MDHEN, SYDVKM) derive from the germline V gene. Taken from cysteine to phenylalanine, the CDR3 has 16 residues. Left in the record is the CDR3 DNA by itself, 48 bases read in frame from the first base.